These 14 T cell receptor beta chains originate from one sample sequenced in a study of T cells expressing NK-cell markers. Reanalyzing the 5' RACE reads, TCRdb keeps one entry per CDR3 protein, without DNA. The sample yields under 200,000 distinct CDR3 sequences, of which the top ten take up about a fifth. The specimen sequenced was blood T cells: a sorted CD56 or NKG2C T cell subset, CD4+ or CD8+ T cells, or bulk PBMC T cells (not recorded which). Receptors were obtained from a woman between 18 and 70 years old in good health.

The chain carries TRBV20-1 and TRBJ2-5; lacking DNA, the TRBD2 call made by TCRdb goes unchecked. There are 17 residues in the CDR3. CDR1 DFQATT and CDR2 SNEGSKA come from the germline V gene (reference sequence). CDR3 protein: CSARPKGAGGNQETQYF.

The chain uses TRBV20-1 and TRBJ1-5; TCRdb designates TRBD1, a call that cannot be tested without DNA. CDR3 size: 14 residues. Germline assignment: CDR1 DFQATT and CDR2 SNEGSKA (reference sequence). The chain's CDR3 is CSANRGPSNQPQHF.

The chain combines TRBV12-3 or TRBV12-4 with TRBJ1-2. The CDR3 runs to 13 residues. This CDR3 reads CASSLLVGYGYTF.

The V call is TRBV18, the J call TRBJ1-6; TCRdb proposes TRBD1, but this gene call is untestable without DNA. CDR3 length: 17 residues. Per germline, CDR1 KGHSH and CDR2 LQKENI. The chain's CDR3 is CASSRNNPGTYNSPLHF.

This chain connects TRBV3-1 to TRBJ2-5; without DNA, the TCRdb call of TRBD2 cannot be checked. The CDR3 is 17 amino acids. Germline CDR1 LGHDT, CDR2 YNNKEL (reference sequence). The CDR3 loop reads CASSQGPLAGGQETQYF.

The chain joins TRBV12-3 or TRBV12-4 to TRBJ2-2. The CDR3 has 15 amino acids. This chain's CDR3 is CASSFTLANTGELFF.

V usage is TRBV28 and J usage is TRBJ2-7; without DNA, the TCRdb call of TRBD2 cannot be checked. This CDR3 contains 13 residues. Per germline, CDR1 MDHEN and CDR2 SYDVKM. The CDR3: CASSSSGPYEQYF.

V and J are TRBV5-5 and TRBJ2-6. Germline CDR1 reads SGHKS; CDR2 reads YYEKEE (reference sequence). The CDR3 is 13 amino acids. The chain's CDR3 is CASSLTGANVLTF.

Here the CDR3 reads CASSGRQGAYEQYF. The chain uses TRBV7-2 and TRBJ2-7; checking the TCRdb D call of TRBD1 is not possible without DNA. CDR3 length: 14 residues. Germline V lookup: CDR1 SGHTA, CDR2 FQGNSA. Drawing the rest from reference TRBV7-2 and TRBJ2-7, the complete variable domain is GAGVSQSPSNKVTEKGKDVELRCDPISGHTALYWYRQSLGQGLEFLIYFQGNSAPDKSGLPSDRFSAERTGGSVSTLTIQRTQQEDSAVYLCASSGRQGAYEQYFGPGTRLTVT.

The chain has TRBV7-2 and TRBJ2-7; the TCRdb call, TRBD2, lacks DNA for checking. Germline CDR1 reads SGHTA; CDR2 reads FQGNSA. The CDR3 totals 16 residues. The CDR3 loop reads CASSSGTRYLVNEQYF.

This sequence joins TRBV7-2 and TRBJ2-5; no DNA is available, so the TRBD2 call from TCRdb remains unchecked. CDR1 and CDR2 from the germline V gene are SGHTA and FQGNSA. This CDR3 comprises 14 residues. CDR3 sequence: CASSLVLREETQYF.

The rearrangement uses TRBV29-1 and TRBJ2-3. Germline V lookup: CDR1 SQVTM, CDR2 ANQGSEA. The CDR3 has 13 residues. The CDR3: CSVEVVSTDTQYF.

CDR3 amino acids: CATSGVGQNIQYF. The chain has TRBV24-1 and TRBJ2-4. The germline V gene has CDR1 KGHDR and CDR2 SFDVKD. The CDR3 spans 13 residues.

CDR3 sequence: CATSGGDREYSYEQYF. This chain joins TRBV15 and TRBJ2-7; TCRdb selects TRBD2, and the lack of DNA leaves this call unchecked. There are 16 residues in the CDR3. The germline V gene has CDR1 LNHNV and CDR2 YYDKDF (reference sequence).